These 18 T cell receptor beta chains share one sample of origin, sequenced in a study of patients and donors after allogeneic stem cell transplantation. MiXCR was run by TCRdb on the RT-PCR reads, yielding one entry per CDR3 protein. The data show about 960,000 distinct CDR3 sequences, about a sixth seen once. The sequencing input was blood, either unsorted or a sorted T cell fraction (not recorded which). The source is a human donor who was either an allogeneic HSCT recipient or a stem cell or donor lymphocyte infusion donor (not recorded which). It is not recorded whose cells these are; they may come from a transplant donor.

The sample holds a few counts of this clonotype. The V and J genes are TRBV5-1 and TRBJ2-7, with TRBD2 as a possible D gene (6 bases). The V end lost 7 bases, the J end lost 9 bases, and 17 bases lay between the germline ends. This CDR3 comprises 12 residues. Germline assignment: CDR1 SGHRS and CDR2 YFSETQ. The CDR3 protein is CASSYPGDVQYF. DNA for the CDR3: TGCGCCAGCTCTTACCCGGGGGACGTGCAGTACTTC. Full variable domain (rest looked up from reference TRBV5-1 and TRBJ2-7): KAGVTQTPRYLIKTRGQQVTLSCSPISGHRSVSWYQQTPGQGLQFLFEYFSETQRNKGNFPGRFSGRQFSNSRSEMNVSTLELGDSALYLCASSYPGDVQYFGPGTRLTVT.

This clonotype was seen only a few times. This chain connects TRBV2 to TRBJ1-1; D is unclear. Germline V gene data show CDR1 as SNHLY and CDR2 as FYNNEI. The length of the CDR3 is 14 residues. Trimming pared 7 bases from V and 1 base from J, leaving 13 bases between. The CDR3 here is CASIIRESNTEAFF. The CDR3 DNA follows: TGTGCCAGCATTATAAGGGAATCGAACACTGAAGCTTTCTTT.

The chain combines TRBV7-7 with TRBJ2-1; 13 positions match TRBD2. Germline V gene sequence: CDR1 SSHAT, CDR2 FNYEAQ (reference sequence). This CDR3 spans 16 amino acids. Losses at the gene ends were 5 bases for V and 7 bases for J; bases not matched to a gene: 8. CDR3 coding DNA: TGTGCCAGCAGCCGCATACTAGCGGGAGGGCCGAATGAGCAGTTCTTC. The encoded protein is CASSRILAGGPNEQFF.

This clonotype was recorded a few times. The genes are TRBV5-6 and TRBJ1-5; D is possibly TRBD1 (5 bases). Germline assignment: CDR1 SGHDT and CDR2 YYEEEE. The CDR3 totals 15 residues. Trimming removed 4 bases from V and 5 bases from J, with 16 bases in between. CDR3: CASSGAGRDDQPQHF. The DNA for the CDR3 is TGTGCCAGCAGCGGGGCGGGGAGGGACGATCAGCCCCAGCATTTT.

A few counts support this clonotype. This chain joins TRBV30 and TRBJ1-2, with D maybe TRBD1 (6 bases). This CDR3 spans 14 amino acids. Germline CDR1 and CDR2: GTSNPN and SVGIG (reference sequence). V was pared by 2 bases and J by 7 bases, with 17 bases between. As DNA, the CDR3 is TGTGCCTGGAGTCACCTAAGGGGGAGTCGTGGCTACACCTTC. Its protein product is CAWSHLRGSRGYTF.

The chain joins TRBV3-1 to TRBJ2-3, with TRBD2 identical over 16 bases. Germline CDR1 reads LGHDT; CDR2 reads YNNKEL (reference sequence). The CDR3 runs to 17 residues. J gave up 6 bases and V 5 bases, and 8 bases lay outside the gene matches. This chain's CDR3 is CASSGTSGGAGRDTQYF. DNA for the CDR3: TGTGCCAGCAGCGGGACTAGCGGGGGGGCTGGTCGGGATACGCAGTATTTT.

This clonotype appeared a few times. V gene TRBV9 combines with J gene TRBJ1-3; D gene uncertain. The germline V gene encodes CDR1 SGDLS and CDR2 YYNGEE. CDR3 length equals 15 residues. V lost 3 bases to trimming and J lost 2 bases, with 12 bases between them. The CDR3 nucleotides read TGTGCCAGCAGCGGAAGCCGGGCCCCTGGAAACACCATATATTTT. It yields the protein CASSGSRAPGNTIYF.

This chain connects TRBV10-3 to TRBJ2-3; 10 bases fit TRBD2. V was clipped by 11 bases and J by 3 bases; unmatched bases: 11. Germline V gene sequence: CDR1 ENHRY, CDR2 SYGVKD. The CDR3 loop spans 15 amino acids. Written as DNA, the CDR3 is TGTGCCGCCACTGACAGCGGGAGGGCGACAGATACGCAGTATTTT. Its translation is CAATDSGRATDTQYF.

The chain has TRBV6-5 and TRBJ1-1, with D tentatively TRBD1 (5 bases). Germline CDR1 MNHEY, CDR2 SVGAGI. V lost 0 bases, J lost 10 bases, and 21 bases lay in between. CDR3 length equals 16 residues. The CDR3 is CASSYSRRGINWGAFF. The CDR3 coding sequence is TGTGCCAGCAGTTACTCGAGGCGGGGGATTAATTGGGGAGCTTTCTTT.

This clonotype was seen more than once but under ten times. The chain uses TRBV5-1 and TRBJ1-2, with TRBD1 identical over 8 bases. The CDR3 is 14 amino acids. Trimming at V came to 4 bases and at J to 8 bases, leaving 10 bases not matched to a gene. Germline CDR1 and CDR2: SGHRS and YFSETQ. The CDR3 region is CASSVEGQGYGYTF. DNA of the CDR3: TGCGCCAGCAGCGTTGAAGGACAGGGCTACGGCTACACCTTC.

This clonotype has a handful of counts. This chain joins TRBV5-1 and TRBJ1-4, with 7 positions matching TRBD1. Trimming took 4 bases from V and 3 from J; bases not matched to a gene: 3. Germline CDR1 is SGHRS and CDR2 is YFSETQ. The CDR3 loop spans 14 amino acids. The CDR3 DNA sequence: TGCGCCAGCAGCAGACAGGGTGCTAATGAAAAACTGTTTTTT. As protein: CASSRQGANEKLFF.

The chain has TRBV5-1 and TRBJ2-7; 7 bases agree with TRBD1. Per germline, CDR1 SGHRS and CDR2 YFSETQ. With V trimmed by 4 bases and J by 2 bases, 6 bases remained unmatched. This CDR3 is 14 amino acids long. CDR3 DNA sequence: TGCGCCAGCAGCCCGGACAGGCCGACCTACGAGCAGTACTTC. The encoded protein is CASSPDRPTYEQYF. Full variable domain (missing parts from reference TRBV5-1 and TRBJ2-7): KAGVTQTPRYLIKTRGQQVTLSCSPISGHRSVSWYQQTPGQGLQFLFEYFSETQRNKGNFPGRFSGRQFSNSRSEMNVSTLELGDSALYLCASSPDRPTYEQYFGPGTRLTVT.

This clonotype appeared a few times. The junction departs from germline at one end; a sequencing error may be responsible. The chain uses TRBV5-1 and TRBJ2-3; TRBD2 matches 10 bases. The CDR3 runs to 16 residues. Germline V CDR1 and CDR2: SGHRS, YFSETQ. The CDR3 nucleotides read TGCGCCAGCAGCTTGTCGCCTAGCGGGAGCACGGATACGCAGTATTTT. It translates to CASSLSPSGSTDTQYF.

This clonotype was seen only a few times. This chain joins TRBV2 and TRBJ2-3, with D possibly matching TRBD1 (6 bases). The V end lost 5 bases, the J end lost 4 bases, and 22 bases lay between the germline ends. The CDR3 runs 17 residues. CDR1 and CDR2 (germline): SNHLY, FYNNEI. The CDR3: CASSSTTGIIIADTQYF. The DNA of the CDR3 is TGTGCCAGCAGTTCCACTACAGGGATTATCATAGCAGATACGCAGTATTTT.

The chain recombines TRBV25-1 with TRBJ2-5; the D is unclear. The CDR3 is made up of 13 amino acids. The germline CDR1 and CDR2 sequences are MGHDK and SYGVNS. The V end was cut by 0 bases, the J end by 5 bases, with 7 bases between. The CDR3 loop reads CASSEYKWETQYF. In DNA form, the CDR3 reads TGTGCCAGCAGTGAATACAAGTGGGAGACCCAGTACTTC. Supplemented by reference TRBV25-1 and TRBJ2-5, the full variable domain reads EADIYQTPRYLVIGTGKKITLECSQTMGHDKMYWYQQDPGMELHLIHYSYGVNSTEKGDLSSESTVSRIRTEHFPLTLESARPSHTSQYLCASSEYKWETQYFGPGTRLLVL.

This clonotype showed up just a few times. The rearrangement links TRBV24-1 to TRBJ1-2; TRBD1 matches at 9 bases. The germline V gene has CDR1 KGHDR and CDR2 SFDVKD. The V and J ends lost 3 bases and 4 bases, in that order; junction bases with no gene match: 5. The CDR3 is 15 amino acids. The CDR3 loop is CATSDPPTGGYGYTF. The CDR3 DNA reads TGTGCCACCAGTGATCCTCCGACAGGGGGCTATGGCTACACCTTC.

This chain links TRBV20-1 with TRBJ2-3; the match to TRBD2 covers 12 bases. Germline V gives CDR1 DFQATT, CDR2 SNEGSKA (reference sequence). The length of the CDR3 is 13 residues. The V segment lost 7 bases and the J segment 5 bases; nucleotides outside the gene matches: 4. The CDR3 spells CSVPGLAGDTQYF. CDR3 nucleotide sequence: TGCAGTGTCCCGGGACTAGCGGGAGATACGCAGTATTTT.

This chain links TRBV29-1 with TRBJ2-2, with D uncertain. V lost 7 bases, J lost 4 bases, and 10 bases lay in between. Germline V CDR1 and CDR2: SQVTM, ANQGSEA. The CDR3 spans 12 residues. The CDR3 protein is CSAPDPTGELFF. The DNA of the CDR3 is TGCAGCGCCCCGGACCCCACCGGGGAGCTGTTTTTT.